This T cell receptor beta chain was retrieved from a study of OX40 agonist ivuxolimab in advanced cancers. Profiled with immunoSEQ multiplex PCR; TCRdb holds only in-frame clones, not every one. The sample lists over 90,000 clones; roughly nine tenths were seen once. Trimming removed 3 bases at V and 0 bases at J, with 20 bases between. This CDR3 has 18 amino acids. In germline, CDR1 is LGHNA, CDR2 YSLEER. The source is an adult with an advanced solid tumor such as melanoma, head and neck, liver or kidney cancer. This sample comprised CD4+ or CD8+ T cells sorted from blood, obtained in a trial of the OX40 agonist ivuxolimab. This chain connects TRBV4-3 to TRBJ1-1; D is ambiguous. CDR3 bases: TGCGCCAGCAGCCATGCCTGGTCCGACCGCACCATGAACACTGAAGCTTTCTTT. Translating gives CASSHAWSDRTMNTEAFF.